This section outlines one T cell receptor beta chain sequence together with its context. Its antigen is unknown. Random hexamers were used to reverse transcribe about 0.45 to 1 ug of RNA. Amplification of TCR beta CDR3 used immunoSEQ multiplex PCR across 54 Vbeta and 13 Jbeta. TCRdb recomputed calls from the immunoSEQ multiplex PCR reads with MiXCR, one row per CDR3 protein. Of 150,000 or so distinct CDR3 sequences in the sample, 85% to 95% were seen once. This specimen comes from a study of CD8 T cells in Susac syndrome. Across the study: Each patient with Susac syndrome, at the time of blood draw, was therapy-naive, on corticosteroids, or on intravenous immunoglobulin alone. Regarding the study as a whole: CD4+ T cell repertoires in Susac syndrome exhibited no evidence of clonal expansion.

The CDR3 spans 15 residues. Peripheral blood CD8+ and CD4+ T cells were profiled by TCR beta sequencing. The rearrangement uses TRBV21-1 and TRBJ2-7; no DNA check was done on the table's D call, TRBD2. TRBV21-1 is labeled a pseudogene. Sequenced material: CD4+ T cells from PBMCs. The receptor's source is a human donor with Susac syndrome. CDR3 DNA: TGTGCCAGCAAGGCCGGGAGGGGAAGCTCGGGGGAGCAGTACTTC. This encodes CASKAGRGSSGEQYF.